These T cell receptor beta chains were read from a single sample in a study of blood T cell repertoires in COVID-19. The method was immunoSEQ multiplex PCR; TCRdb's version includes in-frame clones alone and lacks a portion of them. The table shows some 50,000 clones, with around 86% occurring only once. Material: peripheral blood. These receptors originate from a human donor in a cohort sampled during active COVID-19. The CDR3 runs from the conserved cysteine through the conserved F or W. D genes are given only for firm matches. Size is omitted from some rows. Given values are once, few, many or a class for expanded clones.

v_call: TRBV19
clone_size: .
d_call: TRBD1
j_call: TRBJ1-3
cdr3_length: 15
cdr3_aa: CASSTDRVSGNTIYF
cdr3_nt: TGTGCCAGTAGTACGGACAGGGTCTCTGGAAACACCATATATTTT

v_call: TRBV5-4
clone_size: .
d_call: .
j_call: TRBJ1-2
cdr3_length: 15
cdr3_aa: CASSIYRQALYGHTF
cdr3_nt: TGTGCCAGCAGCATATACCGACAGGCCCTTTATGGCCACACCTTC

v_call: TRBV18
clone_size: few
d_call: .
j_call: TRBJ1-5
cdr3_length: 14
cdr3_aa: CASSPAGVGQPQHF
cdr3_nt: TGTGCCAGCTCACCAGCAGGGGTAGGGCAGCCCCAGCATTTT

v_call: TRBV7-8
clone_size: .
d_call: TRBD2
j_call: TRBJ2-1
cdr3_length: 19
cdr3_aa: CASSLGPGGSFPWYNEQFF
cdr3_nt: TGTGCCAGCAGCTTAGGTCCGGGGGGGTCATTTCCGTGGTACAATGAGCAGTTCTTC

v_call: TRBV6-4
clone_size: few
d_call: TRBD1
j_call: TRBJ1-5
cdr3_length: 14
cdr3_aa: CASSTTGERGPQHF
cdr3_nt: TGTGCCAGCTCCACCACAGGGGAGAGGGGGCCCCAGCATTTT

v_call: TRBV2
clone_size: .
d_call: TRBD1
j_call: TRBJ1-3
cdr3_length: 14
cdr3_aa: CASSRDRAGNTIYF
cdr3_nt: TGTGCCAGCAGCCGGGACAGGGCTGGAAACACCATATATTTT

v_call: TRBV14
clone_size: once
d_call: .
j_call: TRBJ1-2
cdr3_length: 14
cdr3_aa: CASSQENRVHGYTF
cdr3_nt: TGTGCCAGCAGCCAAGAGAACAGGGTACATGGCTACACCTTC

v_call: TRBV3-1/TRBV3-2
clone_size: .
d_call: .
j_call: TRBJ1-2
cdr3_length: 14
cdr3_aa: CASSQDPGKWGYTF
cdr3_nt: TGTGCCAGCAGCCAAGATCCAGGGAAATGGGGCTACACCTTC

v_call: TRBV5-6
clone_size: .
d_call: TRBD2
j_call: TRBJ2-1
cdr3_length: 17
cdr3_aa: CASSHKLAGGGRNEQFF
cdr3_nt: TGTGCCAGCAGCCATAAATTAGCGGGGGGCGGACGCAATGAGCAGTTCTTC

v_call: TRBV7-9
clone_size: .
d_call: TRBD1
j_call: TRBJ2-3
cdr3_length: 17
cdr3_aa: CASSSTSPTGGADTQYF
cdr3_nt: TGTGCCAGCAGCTCCACCTCCCCGACAGGGGGAGCAGATACGCAGTATTTT

v_call: TRBV12-5
clone_size: .
d_call: TRBD2
j_call: TRBJ2-2
cdr3_length: 16
cdr3_aa: CASGFRASGNTGELFF
cdr3_nt: TGTGCTAGTGGTTTTCGGGCTAGCGGTAACACCGGGGAGCTGTTTTTT

v_call: TRBV7-3
clone_size: .
d_call: .
j_call: TRBJ2-5
cdr3_length: 15
cdr3_aa: CASSLGGSGQETQYF
cdr3_nt: TGTGCCAGCAGCTTAGGGGGTAGCGGCCAAGAGACCCAGTACTTC

v_call: TRBV7-3
clone_size: .
d_call: TRBD1
j_call: TRBJ2-5
cdr3_length: 16
cdr3_aa: CASSRGTGGIQETQYF
cdr3_nt: TGTGCCAGCAGCCGCGGGACAGGGGGAATCCAAGAGACCCAGTACTTC

v_call: TRBV19
clone_size: .
d_call: TRBD1
j_call: TRBJ2-3
cdr3_length: 15
cdr3_aa: CASSIPGTGSDTQYF
cdr3_nt: TGTGCCAGTAGTATACCCGGGACAGGGTCAGATACGCAGTATTTT

v_call: TRBV5-4
clone_size: .
d_call: TRBD1
j_call: TRBJ2-7
cdr3_length: 19
cdr3_aa: CASSGGRPGQGSPPYEQYF
cdr3_nt: TGTGCCAGCAGCGGGGGGCGCCCGGGACAGGGAAGTCCCCCATACGAGCAGTACTTC

v_call: TRBV19
clone_size: .
d_call: TRBD1
j_call: TRBJ1-1
cdr3_length: 15
cdr3_aa: CASSTLGQGRPEAFF
cdr3_nt: TGTGCCAGTAGTACCCTAGGACAGGGGAGGCCTGAAGCTTTCTTT

v_call: TRBV3-1/TRBV3-2
clone_size: .
d_call: .
j_call: TRBJ2-2
cdr3_length: 12
cdr3_aa: CASNRGTGELFF
cdr3_nt: TGTGCCAGCAACCGGGGCACCGGGGAGCTGTTTTTT

v_call: TRBV7-3
clone_size: few
d_call: TRBD1
j_call: TRBJ1-5
cdr3_length: 15
cdr3_aa: CASSLTGLGNQPQHF
cdr3_nt: TGTGCCAGCAGCTTGACAGGGCTGGGCAATCAGCCCCAGCATTTT

v_call: TRBV2
clone_size: .
d_call: TRBD1
j_call: TRBJ1-4
cdr3_length: 14
cdr3_aa: CASSLTGGSEKLFF
cdr3_nt: TGTGCCAGCAGTCTTACAGGGGGCAGTGAAAAACTGTTTTTT

v_call: TRBV7-9
clone_size: .
d_call: TRBD1
j_call: TRBJ2-3
cdr3_length: 14
cdr3_aa: CASSLRGQVDTQYF
cdr3_nt: TGTGCCAGCAGCTTAAGGGGGCAGGTTGATACGCAGTATTTT

v_call: TRBV5-1
clone_size: .
d_call: .
j_call: TRBJ2-4
cdr3_length: 14
cdr3_aa: CASTRTTGANIQYF
cdr3_nt: TGCGCCAGCACCCGAACGACAGGCGCTAACATTCAGTACTTC

v_call: TRBV5-1
clone_size: .
d_call: TRBD2
j_call: TRBJ2-2
cdr3_length: 16
cdr3_aa: CASSPGTSGGARELFF
cdr3_nt: TGCGCCAGCAGCCCCGGGACTAGCGGGGGGGCCAGGGAGCTGTTTTTT

v_call: TRBV7-2
clone_size: .
d_call: .
j_call: TRBJ1-3
cdr3_length: 13
cdr3_aa: CASSLVGGNTIYF
cdr3_nt: TGTGCCAGCAGCTTAGTCGGGGGAAACACCATATATTTT

v_call: TRBV11-3
clone_size: .
d_call: .
j_call: TRBJ2-7
cdr3_length: 15
cdr3_aa: CASSLGWGTTYEQYF
cdr3_nt: TGTGCCAGCAGCTTAGGGTGGGGGACAACCTACGAGCAGTACTTC

v_call: TRBV3-1/TRBV3-2
clone_size: .
d_call: TRBD1
j_call: TRBJ1-4
cdr3_length: 16
cdr3_aa: CASSQGDRATNEKLFF
cdr3_nt: TGTGCCAGCAGCCAAGGGGACAGAGCAACTAATGAAAAACTGTTTTTT

v_call: TRBV7-9
clone_size: .
d_call: .
j_call: TRBJ1-3
cdr3_length: 15
cdr3_aa: CASSFGQSSGNTIYF
cdr3_nt: TGTGCCAGCAGCTTTGGGCAGAGCTCTGGAAACACCATATATTTT

v_call: TRBV2
clone_size: .
d_call: .
j_call: TRBJ1-5
cdr3_length: 13
cdr3_aa: CASRGTRNQPQHF
cdr3_nt: TGTGCCAGCAGAGGGACTCGTAATCAGCCCCAGCATTTT

v_call: TRBV6-5
clone_size: .
d_call: .
j_call: TRBJ2-7
cdr3_length: 14
cdr3_aa: CASRMGFSSYEQYF
cdr3_nt: TGTGCCAGCAGAATGGGCTTCTCCTCCTACGAGCAGTACTTC

v_call: TRBV27
clone_size: few
d_call: TRBD1
j_call: TRBJ1-5
cdr3_length: 20
cdr3_aa: CASSLFLDRGNLYSNQPQHF
cdr3_nt: TGTGCCAGCAGTTTATTCCTAGACAGGGGGAACCTTTATAGCAATCAGCCCCAGCATTTT

v_call: TRBV9
clone_size: .
d_call: .
j_call: TRBJ2-2
cdr3_length: 13
cdr3_aa: CASSVRETGELFF
cdr3_nt: TGTGCCAGCAGCGTAAGGGAGACCGGGGAGCTGTTTTTT

v_call: TRBV7-2
clone_size: .
d_call: TRBD2
j_call: TRBJ2-5
cdr3_length: 14
cdr3_aa: CASSPRLAAETQYF
cdr3_nt: TGTGCCAGCAGCCCAAGACTAGCGGCGGAGACCCAGTACTTC

v_call: TRBV7-9
clone_size: .
d_call: .
j_call: TRBJ2-7
cdr3_length: 14
cdr3_aa: CASSHRDWAYEQYF
cdr3_nt: TGTGCCAGCAGCCACCGGGACTGGGCCTACGAGCAGTACTTC

v_call: TRBV16
clone_size: few
d_call: .
j_call: TRBJ1-4
cdr3_length: 15
cdr3_aa: CASSPGGDQNEKLFF
cdr3_nt: TGTGCCAGCAGCCCGGGGGGAGATCAAAATGAAAAACTGTTTTTT

v_call: TRBV7-8
clone_size: .
d_call: .
j_call: TRBJ1-2
cdr3_length: 16
cdr3_aa: CASSLNTMGQTGGYTF
cdr3_nt: TGTGCCAGCAGCTTAAATACGATGGGACAAACAGGGGGCTACACCTTC

v_call: TRBV29-1
clone_size: .
d_call: .
j_call: TRBJ1-1
cdr3_length: 13
cdr3_aa: CSGSSGQNTEAFF
cdr3_nt: TGCAGCGGTTCTTCGGGACAGAACACTGAAGCTTTCTTT

v_call: TRBV5-4
clone_size: .
d_call: TRBD2
j_call: TRBJ2-1
cdr3_length: 17
cdr3_aa: CASSPGLAGATYNEQFF
cdr3_nt: TGTGCCAGCAGCCCGGGACTAGCGGGAGCGACCTACAATGAGCAGTTCTTC

v_call: TRBV7-6
clone_size: .
d_call: .
j_call: TRBJ1-3
cdr3_length: 13
cdr3_aa: CASSLGQANTIYF
cdr3_nt: TGTGCCAGCAGCTTAGGACAGGCGAACACCATATATTTT

v_call: TRBV14
clone_size: .
d_call: .
j_call: TRBJ2-7
cdr3_length: 17
cdr3_aa: CASSPLRDGGSSYEQYF
cdr3_nt: TGTGCCAGCAGCCCACTACGGGACGGGGGAAGCTCCTACGAGCAGTACTTC

v_call: TRBV4-1
clone_size: .
d_call: .
j_call: TRBJ1-2
cdr3_length: 14
cdr3_aa: CASSQEPANYGYTF
cdr3_nt: TGCGCCAGCAGCCAAGAGCCAGCTAACTATGGCTACACCTTC

v_call: TRBV27
clone_size: few
d_call: .
j_call: TRBJ1-1
cdr3_length: 11
cdr3_aa: CASSSRGEAFF
cdr3_nt: TGTGCCAGCAGTTCCAGGGGTGAAGCTTTCTTT

v_call: TRBV25-1
clone_size: .
d_call: .
j_call: TRBJ1-2
cdr3_length: 16
cdr3_aa: CASSATDHDRFYGYTF
cdr3_nt: TGTGCCAGCAGTGCCACAGACCATGATCGGTTCTATGGCTACACCTTC

v_call: TRBV7-2
clone_size: .
d_call: .
j_call: TRBJ1-2
cdr3_length: 15
cdr3_aa: CASSSMGAWDYGYTF
cdr3_nt: TGTGCCAGCAGCTCCATGGGGGCTTGGGACTATGGCTACACCTTC

v_call: TRBV19
clone_size: .
d_call: TRBD1
j_call: TRBJ1-2
cdr3_length: 16
cdr3_aa: CASRMGQGVSFYGYTF
cdr3_nt: TGTGCCAGTAGGATGGGACAGGGGGTCTCCTTCTATGGCTACACCTTC

v_call: TRBV11-2
clone_size: few
d_call: TRBD2
j_call: TRBJ2-7
cdr3_length: 18
cdr3_aa: CASSRGIPGTSGPYEQYF
cdr3_nt: TGTGCCAGCAGCCGGGGGATCCCCGGGACTAGCGGGCCCTACGAGCAGTACTTC